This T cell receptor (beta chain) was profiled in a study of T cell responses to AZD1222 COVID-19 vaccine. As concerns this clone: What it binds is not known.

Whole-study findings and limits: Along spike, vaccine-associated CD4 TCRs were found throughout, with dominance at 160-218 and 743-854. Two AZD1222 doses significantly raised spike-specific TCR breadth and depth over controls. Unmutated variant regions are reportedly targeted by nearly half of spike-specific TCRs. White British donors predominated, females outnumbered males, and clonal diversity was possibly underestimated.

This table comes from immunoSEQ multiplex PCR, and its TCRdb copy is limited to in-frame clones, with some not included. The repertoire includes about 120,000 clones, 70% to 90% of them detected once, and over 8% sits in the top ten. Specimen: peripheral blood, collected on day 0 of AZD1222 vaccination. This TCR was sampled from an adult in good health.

CDR3 coding DNA: TGTGCCAGCAGTCCCGACCTTGCCGGGTCAGGGGAGCAGTACTTC. The encoded protein is CASSPDLAGSGEQYF. The chain recombines TRBV5-6 with TRBJ2-7, with D tentatively TRBD1 (5 bases). The CDR3 totals 15 residues. V lost 5 bases to trimming and J lost 7 bases, with 22 bases between them. The germline V gene has CDR1 SGHDT and CDR2 YYEEEE.